Listed below are T cell receptor beta chains from one sample, sequenced in a study of Tregs in tolerant kidney transplant recipients. The assay was immunoSEQ multiplex PCR, and TCRdb's table has in-frame clones only and misses some. Of 100,000 to 130,000 clones in the sample, about 90% were seen once. The sequenced sample was CD4+ T cells from blood, obtained before the transplant. The origin of the receptors is a human donor who received a combined kidney and bone marrow transplant. Each CDR3 is given with its conserved first and last residue. The D gene is left open where the match is weak. Clone size is stated in some rows and not others, as once, few, many or a class when expanded.

v_call,clone_size,j_call,d_call,cdr3_nt,cdr3_aa
TRBV9,.,TRBJ2-7,.,TGTGCCAGCAGCTCAGACCCCAGGGGTCACGAGCAGTACTTC,CASSSDPRGHEQYF
TRBV5-8,.,TRBJ1-5,TRBD1,TGTGCCAGCTCCACCCGGGACAGCGGATCAAGCAATCAGCCCCAGCATTTT,CASSTRDSGSSNQPQHF
TRBV5-4,.,TRBJ2-5,TRBD2,TGTGCCAGCAGCCCCGGACTAGCGGGGGGGCCAGAGACCCAGTACTTC,CASSPGLAGGPETQYF
TRBV7-9,once,TRBJ2-2,TRBD2,TGTGCCAGCAGCTTATTGACTAGCGGGAACACCGGGGAGCTGTTTTTT,CASSLLTSGNTGELFF
TRBV27,few,TRBJ2-3,.,TGTGCCAGCAGTGAGGTTAGGCTCGCCACAGATACGCAGTATTTT,CASSEVRLATDTQYF
TRBV5-1,.,TRBJ2-1,.,TGCGCCAGCAGCTCCTACGTACAGGAGCCCTACAATGAGCAGTTCTTC,CASSSYVQEPYNEQFF
TRBV6-5,.,TRBJ1-2,.,TGTGCCAGCAGTTACTCGAGGGGGTCAGGCTATGGCTACACCTTC,CASSYSRGSGYGYTF
TRBV5-1,.,TRBJ1-1,TRBD1,TGCGCCAGCAGCTCCCCGTCCGGGACAGGGGGCCGAGTGGATACTGAAGCTTTCTTT,CASSSPSGTGGRVDTEAFF
TRBV28,few,TRBJ1-5,.,TGTGCCAGCAGTTTGTGGGAGAACGATCAGCCCCAGCATTTT,CASSLWENDQPQHF
TRBV2,.,TRBJ2-3,.,TGTGCCAGCAACTCACAGGGAAGGACAGATACGCAGTATTTT,CASNSQGRTDTQYF
TRBV5-1,.,TRBJ2-7,.,TGCGCCAGCAGCTTGTCTTCGTACCCTGGGAGCCACGAGCAGTACTTC,CASSLSSYPGSHEQYF
TRBV30,.,TRBJ2-5,.,TGTGCCTGGGCCGGGGAGACCCAGTACTTC,CAWAGETQYF
TRBV2,.,TRBJ2-7,.,TGTGCCAGCAGTATCGGGGGCTCCTACGAGCAGTACTTC,CASSIGGSYEQYF
TRBV6-5,.,TRBJ2-3,TRBD1,TGTGCCAGCAGTTCGTCAGGGGGCGAGGGCACAGATACGCAGTATTTT,CASSSSGGEGTDTQYF
TRBV7-2,once,TRBJ2-7,.,TGTGCCAGCAGCTTGACCGGGACAATCTTCCACGAGCAGTACTTC,CASSLTGTIFHEQYF
TRBV6-5,.,TRBJ1-1,TRBD1,TGTGCCAGCACCCCGGGACAGGGTGGAACTGAAGCTTTCTTT,CASTPGQGGTEAFF
TRBV6-5,.,TRBJ2-3,TRBD1,TGTGCCAGCAGTTACGTCGGGGGACAGGGAACAGATACGCAGTATTTT,CASSYVGGQGTDTQYF
TRBV7-2,.,TRBJ1-1,.,TGTGCCAGCAGCTTAGTATCCCAGGGACTGCACACTGAAGCTTTCTTT,CASSLVSQGLHTEAFF
TRBV28,.,TRBJ1-1,TRBD1,TGTGCCAGCAGTCCCGGACAGGGGCCCCTTAAGGCTTTCTTT,CASSPGQGPLKAFF
TRBV18,.,TRBJ2-3,.,TGTGCCAGCTCACCACGAGCTGGGGGCAAGGGCACAGATACGCAGTATTTT,CASSPRAGGKGTDTQYF
TRBV5-4,.,TRBJ1-2,TRBD1,TGTGCCAGCAGAACGGCAAGCTCCCGACAGGGGGGCTATGGCTACACCTTC,CASRTASSRQGGYGYTF
TRBV6-6,.,TRBJ2-5,TRBD1,TGTGCCAGCACATCCCCAAGGACAGGGGGCAGGGAGACCCAGTACTTC,CASTSPRTGGRETQYF
TRBV5-5,.,TRBJ1-1,.,TGTGCCAGCAGCTTGGACGCAGAAAGTCCTGAAGCTTTCTTT,CASSLDAESPEAFF
TRBV18,once,TRBJ1-2,TRBD1,TGTGCCAGCTCACCACGAGACAGGGAAGGGGGCTACACCTTC,CASSPRDREGGYTF
TRBV18,.,TRBJ2-1,TRBD2,TGTGCCAGCTCACCGGGACTAGCTGAAAATGAGCAGTTCTTC,CASSPGLAENEQFF
TRBV2,.,TRBJ2-3,TRBD2,TGTGCCAGCAGTGAAGGGGGACTAGCGGGGGGCCGTGCAGATACGCAGTATTTT,CASSEGGLAGGRADTQYF
TRBV27,.,TRBJ2-7,.,TGTGCCAGCAGTCGGCAGGGAAAGGTAGGCGAGCAGTACTTC,CASSRQGKVGEQYF
TRBV9,.,TRBJ2-3,.,TGTGCCAGCAGCCCCCAGATAGATACGCAGTATTTT,CASSPQIDTQYF
TRBV7-2,few,TRBJ2-1,.,TGTGCCAGCAGCTTAGTGTCTTCGGGGGTAGGCAATGAGCAGTTCTTC,CASSLVSSGVGNEQFF
TRBV10-3,.,TRBJ2-5,.,TGTGCCATAGGGGGGGAAGAGACCCAGTACTTC,CAIGGEETQYF
TRBV6-1,.,TRBJ2-3,TRBD1,TGTGCCAGCAGTGATGGGACAGGGGGCTACACAGATACGCAGTATTTT,CASSDGTGGYTDTQYF
TRBV4-3,.,TRBJ2-1,TRBD2,TGCGCCAGCAGCCAAGATAGTAATATCCCGGGGGGTGAGCAGTTCTTC,CASSQDSNIPGGEQFF
TRBV10-3,.,TRBJ2-7,TRBD2,TGTGCCAGCCAGCGGGGCCTTTCCTACGAGCAGTACTTC,CASQRGLSYEQYF
TRBV18,.,TRBJ1-1,.,TGTGCCAGCTCACAATTCAAGAACACTGAAGCTTTCTTT,CASSQFKNTEAFF
TRBV5-8,.,TRBJ1-1,.,TGTGCCAGCAGCTTCGACCCTGGGAGGGGTGAAGCTTTCTTT,CASSFDPGRGEAFF
TRBV10-3,.,TRBJ2-7,.,TGTGCCTCTGCGGCCGGGACACACTCCTACGAGCAGTACTTC,CASAAGTHSYEQYF
TRBV6-1,.,TRBJ2-7,.,TGTGCCAGCAGCTTGGGACTTCCCGAAACCTACGAGCAGTACTTC,CASSLGLPETYEQYF
TRBV19,.,TRBJ2-1,TRBD2,TGTGCCAGTCAAATCACTAGCGGGAGTTACAATGAGCAGTTCTTC,CASQITSGSYNEQFF
TRBV14,.,TRBJ1-1,TRBD1,TGTGCCAGCAGCCAATCACCCGGGACAGGGGGGCACTACACTGAAGCTTTCTTT,CASSQSPGTGGHYTEAFF
TRBV9,.,TRBJ1-2,.,TGTGCCAGCAGCCCCCGGACAGCTACTTATGGCTACACCTTC,CASSPRTATYGYTF
TRBV5-1,.,TRBJ2-5,.,TGCGCCAGCAGCTTGGTACGGTCCCAAGAGACCCAGTACTTC,CASSLVRSQETQYF
TRBV7-2,.,TRBJ2-5,.,TGTGCCAGCAGCTTAGTTAGCATCCGGGAGACCCAGTACTTC,CASSLVSIRETQYF
TRBV5-4,.,TRBJ2-7,TRBD2,TGTGCCAGCAGCCCCGGGGGGGGGTCCTACGAGCAGTACTTC,CASSPGGGSYEQYF
TRBV4-1,.,TRBJ1-4,TRBD1,TGCGCCAGCAGCCAAGAGGGGACAGCGTTTAATGAAAAACTGTTTTTT,CASSQEGTAFNEKLFF
TRBV29-1,.,TRBJ2-2,TRBD1,TGCAGCGCCAGGACAGGTTCCACCGGGGAGCTGTTTTTT,CSARTGSTGELFF
TRBV7-8,.,TRBJ2-7,TRBD2,TGTGCCAGCAGCTTAGCCAATATTCCAAGTTCGGGAGGGTGGACCTACGAGCAGTACTTC,CASSLANIPSSGGWTYEQYF
TRBV5-1,.,TRBJ2-3,TRBD2,TGCGCCAGCAGCTACTGGGGTAGCGGGAGCACAGATACGCAGTATTTT,CASSYWGSGSTDTQYF
TRBV5-1,.,TRBJ1-1,TRBD1,TGCGCCAGCAGCTGGACAGGGGGCAAGGACACTGAAGCTTTCTTT,CASSWTGGKDTEAFF
TRBV5-1,.,TRBJ1-4,.,TGCGCCAGCAGCTTGGTGGAGGGTGCGGAAAAACTGTTTTTT,CASSLVEGAEKLFF
TRBV2,.,TRBJ2-3,TRBD2,TGTGCCAGCAGTGTTGGCGGGAGAACAGATACGCAGTATTTT,CASSVGGRTDTQYF
TRBV5-1,.,TRBJ2-1,.,TGCGCCAGCAGCTTGGTGGCCGGGAATGAGCAGTTCTTC,CASSLVAGNEQFF
TRBV7-9,once,TRBJ2-5,TRBD1,TGTGCCAGCAGCTCCACGGGACAGGGGCCGGAGACCCAGTACTTC,CASSSTGQGPETQYF
TRBV7-9,.,TRBJ2-7,.,TGTGCCAGCACCCTGGGCGGCAGGACTGTGACCTACGAGCAGTACTTC,CASTLGGRTVTYEQYF
TRBV29-1,.,TRBJ2-5,TRBD1,TGCAGCGCTTTTACAGGGGGGCGGGAGACCCAGTACTTC,CSAFTGGRETQYF
TRBV11-2,.,TRBJ2-3,TRBD2,TGTGCCAGCAGCTTCCTAGCGGACACAGATACGCAGTATTTT,CASSFLADTDTQYF
TRBV6-5,.,TRBJ2-7,.,TGTGCCAGCAGTTACTCTAAGGGGATCTACGAGCAGTACTTC,CASSYSKGIYEQYF
TRBV9,.,TRBJ2-1,TRBD1,TGTGCCAGCAGCGGTCCCCACAGGGGTCATGAGCAGTTCTTC,CASSGPHRGHEQFF
TRBV11-3,.,TRBJ2-5,TRBD1,TGTGCCAGCAGCTTTGGGACAGGGGGCGCGGAGACCCAGTACTTC,CASSFGTGGAETQYF
TRBV29-1,.,TRBJ1-2,.,TGCAGCGTTGGTCTACAGGTAGCTAACTATGGCTACACCTTC,CSVGLQVANYGYTF